One and the same sample provided the 26 T cell receptor beta chains below, sequenced in a study of T-cell reconstitution after alpha-beta-depleted transplantation in children. Unique molecular identifiers were built into the TCRbeta library. TCRdb independently ran MiXCR on the PCR reads; one entry per CDR3 protein. The sample lists about 1,000,000 distinct CDR3 sequences; about 29% were seen once. The source was PBMCs, mostly from graft donor cells, collected 360 days after TCRalphabeta/CD19-depleted stem cell transplant. The receptor set was obtained from a boy under three years old who had a stem cell transplant for SCID, so the T cells may come from the graft donor.

The chain recombines TRBV4-3 with TRBJ1-1; TRBD1 is a possible D gene (5 bases). The CDR3 is 15 amino acids. V lost 1 base and J 11 bases, leaving 20 bases between the germline ends. The germline CDR1 and CDR2 sequences are LGHNA and YSLEER. Written as DNA, the CDR3 is TGCGCCAGCAGCCAAGTCGTAAAGGTTACCGGGGCGGCTTTCTTT. Its translation is CASSQVVKVTGAAFF.

The chain is built from TRBV4-1 and TRBJ2-7; 7 bases are a match to TRBD1. The length of the CDR3 is 16 residues. The V gene's germline CDR1 is MGHRA and CDR2 YSYEKL. V lost 2 bases to trimming and J lost 0 bases; unmatched junction nucleotides: 7. CDR3 nucleotide sequence: TGCGCCAGCAGCCAACGGGACAGCCTGAGCTCCTACGAGCAGTACTTC. It codes for CASSQRDSLSSYEQYF.

V usage is TRBV12-3 or TRBV12-4 and J usage is TRBJ1-2; a possible D gene is TRBD1 (5 bases). Trimming pared 0 bases from V and 4 bases from J, leaving 15 bases between. CDR3 length: 16 amino acids. The CDR3 DNA sequence: TGTGCCAGCAGTTTAGCGAGCGACGGGACTCGCTATGGCTACACCTTC. Amino acid sequence: CASSLASDGTRYGYTF.

This clonotype was detected ten times or more. The chain uses TRBV6-6 and TRBJ2-1; D is ambiguous. The CDR3 extends over 13 amino acids. Germline-derived CDR1 and CDR2 are MNHNY and SVGAGI (reference sequence). V gave up 6 bases and J gave up 6 bases, with 12 bases separating them. In DNA, the CDR3 is TGTGCCAGCAGCCCCGGCACCCCCAATGAGCAGTTCTTC. Translated, it gives CASSPGTPNEQFF.

A few counts support this clonotype. The chain has TRBV24-1 and TRBJ2-6; D remains unclear. The germline gives CDR1 KGHDR, CDR2 SFDVKD. V was cut by 4 bases and J by 0 bases, with 9 bases left in between. The CDR3 length is 16 residues. CDR3: CATSDPRSSGANVLTF. Here the CDR3 DNA reads TGTGCCACCAGTGACCCCAGATCCTCTGGGGCCAACGTCCTGACTTTC.

This clonotype was seen only a few times. The V gene is TRBV20-1, the J gene TRBJ2-7; TRBD1 or TRBD2 may be the D gene (6 bases each). V lost 5 bases and J 10 bases, leaving 15 bases between the germline ends. The CDR3 has 11 residues. The germline V gene has CDR1 DFQATT and CDR2 SNEGSKA (reference sequence). CDR3 nucleotide sequence: TGCAGTGCTCCGATAGGGGGGCTACAGTACTTC. Protein product: CSAPIGGLQYF.

This clonotype occurred a few times. The chain joins TRBV9 to TRBJ1-3; 7 nucleotides agree with TRBD1. V shed 5 bases, J shed 0 bases, and the junction held 5 bases outside the gene matches. The V gene's germline CDR1 is SGDLS and CDR2 YYNGEE. The CDR3 contains 15 residues. The CDR3 bases are TGTGCCAGCAGTCCAGGGGGAGGCTCTGGAAACACCATATATTTT. Residues: CASSPGGGSGNTIYF.

The chain combines TRBV2 with TRBJ2-1, with 7 nucleotides matching TRBD1. This CDR3 is 15 amino acids long. V was pared by 5 bases and J by 8 bases, with 12 bases of the junction left unmatched. The germline V gene encodes CDR1 SNHLY and CDR2 FYNNEI. The CDR3 bases are TGTGCCAGCAGTTTGGGAGTGCAGGGGGTCGATGAGCAGTTCTTC. Its protein product is CASSLGVQGVDEQFF.

In its sample, this clonotype was seen once. V and J are TRBV30 and TRBJ1-2; 11 nucleotides align to TRBD1. Looked up from germline, CDR1 is GTSNPN and CDR2 is SVGIG (reference sequence). The ends lost 2 bases at V and 8 bases at J; junction bases unmatched: 4. The CDR3 is 13 residues long. Written as DNA, the CDR3 is TGTGCCTGGAGTCGGGACAGGGGGTACGGCTACACCTTC. Amino acid sequence: CAWSRDRGYGYTF. Full variable domain (missing parts from reference TRBV30 and TRBJ1-2): SQTIHQWPATLVQPVGSPLSLECTVEGTSNPNLYWYRQAAGRGLQLLFYSVGIGQISSEVPQNLSASRPQDRQFILSSKKLLLSDSGFYLCAWSRDRGYGYTFGSGTRLTVV.

This clonotype was picked up a small number of times. This chain uses TRBV9 with TRBJ1-2, with D unclear. Trimming stripped 3 bases from V and 8 bases from J, with 11 bases between. Germline-derived CDR1 and CDR2 are SGDLS and YYNGEE. The CDR3 is made up of 12 amino acids. The CDR3 loop is CASSGDVTGYTF. The CDR3 bases are TGTGCCAGCAGCGGTGATGTTACGGGCTACACCTTC.

This chain joins TRBV7-9 and TRBJ1-1, with D uncertain. The CDR3 has 17 residues. Trimming removed 2 bases at V and 0 bases at J, with 16 bases between. Per germline, CDR1 SEHNR and CDR2 FQNEAQ (reference sequence). The CDR3 nucleotides read TGTGCCAGCAGCTTACTGCGACCAGGTCTCGTGAACACTGAAGCTTTCTTT. This gives the protein CASSLLRPGLVNTEAFF.

This clonotype was seen only a few times. The J gene is TRBJ2-7, the V gene TRBV12-3 or TRBV12-4, with a possible D match to TRBD2 (6 bases). The CDR3 loop spans 16 amino acids. The V end lost 7 bases, the J end lost 0 bases, and 19 bases lay between the germline ends. The CDR3 nucleotides are TGTGCCAGCAATTTGGGTATCGGGGGATCCTCCTACGAGCAGTACTTC. It encodes CASNLGIGGSSYEQYF.

The gene calls are TRBV2 and TRBJ1-1, with TRBD1 as a possible D gene (5 bases). There are 14 residues in the CDR3. Germline V CDR1 and CDR2: SNHLY, FYNNEI. CDR3 residues: CAHGVGALNTEAFF. Here the CDR3 DNA reads TGTGCGCACGGCGTCGGGGCTTTGAACACTGAAGCTTTCTTT.

The CDR3 loop reads CASSPGGSLPEQYF. CDR3 sequence (DNA): TGTGCCAGCTCACCAGGGGGTTCGTTGCCCGAGCAGTACTTC. This sequence joins TRBV18 and TRBJ2-7; the D gene could be TRBD1 or TRBD2 (5 bases each). The CDR3 extends over 14 amino acids. The V end was cut by 2 bases, the J end by 6 bases, with 14 bases between. Per the germline V gene, CDR1 is KGHSH and CDR2 is LQKENI.

This clonotype was counted a few times. The rearrangement uses TRBV20-1 and TRBJ1-6; TRBD1 aligns across 10 bases. This CDR3 has 14 residues. The V segment lost 4 bases and the J segment 9 bases; nucleotides outside the gene matches: 6. Germline-derived CDR1 and CDR2 are DFQATT and SNEGSKA (reference sequence). The CDR3 sequence: CSATLRDRGSPLHF. Written as DNA, the CDR3 is TGCAGTGCTACCCTCCGGGACAGGGGTTCACCCCTCCACTTT.

This clonotype was seen more than once but under ten times. This rearrangement joins TRBV7-9 to TRBJ2-2; TRBD1 is a possible D gene (5 bases). Per germline, CDR1 SEHNR and CDR2 FQNEAQ (reference sequence). The ends were cut back, 3 bases at V and 8 bases at J, with 19 bases in the middle. The CDR3 extends over 16 amino acids. CDR3: CASSFPLQGTIGELFF. The CDR3 coding sequence is TGTGCCAGCAGCTTTCCCCTTCAGGGAACAATTGGGGAGCTGTTTTTT. The whole variable domain, remainder taken from reference TRBV7-9 and TRBJ2-2, is DTGVSQNPRHKITKRGQNVTFRCDPISEHNRLYWYRQTLGQGPEFLTYFQNEAQLEKSRLLSDRFSAERPKGSFSTLEIQRTEQGDSAMYLCASSFPLQGTIGELFFGEGSRLTVL.

The gene calls are TRBV5-1 and TRBJ1-4, with D perhaps matching TRBD1 (6 bases). Germline V gives CDR1 SGHRS, CDR2 YFSETQ. The V end was cut by 3 bases, the J end by 0 bases, with 9 bases between. The CDR3 is 15 residues long. For the CDR3, the DNA is TGCGCCAGCAGCTGGGGGACAACAACTAATGAAAAACTGTTTTTT. It translates to CASSWGTTTNEKLFF.

This clonotype was detected ten times or more. This chain uses TRBV11-2 with TRBJ2-3, with TRBD2 matching 9 bases. The junction had 6 bases not matched to a gene; V was cut back by 2 bases and J by 6 bases. The CDR3 length is 15 residues. Germline-derived CDR1 and CDR2 are SGHAT and FQNNGV. CDR3 sequence reads: CASSLFAGGHDTQYF. The DNA of the CDR3 is TGTGCCAGCAGCTTATTCGCGGGGGGGCATGATACGCAGTATTTT. Filled out from reference TRBV11-2 and TRBJ2-3, the complete variable domain reads EAGVAQSPRYKIIEKRQSVAFWCNPISGHATLYWYQQILGQGPKLLIQFQNNGVVDDSQLPKDRFSAERLKGVDSTLKIQPAKLEDSAVYLCASSLFAGGHDTQYFGPGTRLTVL.

This chain connects TRBV12-3 or TRBV12-4 to TRBJ1-1, with 10 bases identical to TRBD1. This CDR3 region has 15 residues. V was clipped by 10 bases and J by 1 base; unmatched bases: 9. CDR3 sequence reads: CAIGWGTGANTEAFF. In nucleotides, the CDR3 is TGTGCCATCGGATGGGGGACAGGGGCGAACACTGAAGCTTTCTTT.

This clonotype occurred a few times. The chain couples TRBV24-1 to TRBJ2-2, with TRBD2 matching over 8 bases. The CDR3 is made up of 14 amino acids. CDR1 is KGHDR and CDR2 is SFDVKD in the germline V gene. Unmatched junction bases numbered 11, after V lost 12 bases and J lost 6 bases. The CDR3 is CASSAGARPGELFF. CDR3 coding DNA: TGTGCCTCCTCAGCGGGGGCGCGTCCCGGGGAGCTGTTTTTT.

This clonotype turned up a few times. The chain employs TRBV29-1 and TRBJ2-3; the D gene is possibly TRBD1 (6 bases). Trimming removed 7 bases at V and 9 bases at J, with 11 bases between. The CDR3 runs to 10 residues. Germline loops: CDR1 SQVTM, CDR2 ANQGSEA. CDR3 sequence (DNA): TGCAGCGCTAGGGGACAAACGCAGTATTTT. The encoded protein is CSARGQTQYF.

This clonotype showed up just a few times. The chain carries TRBV7-9 and TRBJ1-1, with 7 bases aligning to TRBD1. Germline loops: CDR1 SEHNR, CDR2 FQNEAQ (reference sequence). There are 15 residues in the CDR3. V dropped 4 bases and J dropped 0; count of bases not matched to a gene: 5. Here the CDR3 reads CASSSGQHMNTEAFF. CDR3 sequence (DNA): TGTGCCAGCAGCTCGGGACAGCATATGAACACTGAAGCTTTCTTT.

The rearrangement uses TRBV5-1 and TRBJ2-1; D possibly corresponds to TRBD2 (6 bases). The germline V and J ends were trimmed by 7 bases and 7 bases, with 15 bases remaining between them. Germline-derived CDR1 and CDR2 are SGHRS and YFSETQ. CDR3 length: 13 amino acids. The CDR3 bases are TGCGCCAGCGGTCGCGGGACCACTAATGAGCAGTTCTTC. Translated: CASGRGTTNEQFF.

This sequence joins TRBV9 and TRBJ2-2, with 8 bases lining up with TRBD2. After removal of 0 bases from V and 7 bases from J, the junction contained 8 bases not matched to a gene. In germline, CDR1 is SGDLS, CDR2 YYNGEE. The CDR3 runs to 16 residues. The CDR3 spells CASSVAGGYVVGELFF. CDR3 bases: TGTGCCAGCAGCGTAGCGGGGGGGTACGTCGTCGGGGAGCTGTTTTTT.

This chain uses TRBV5-1 with TRBJ2-1; weak D call: TRBD1 (6 bases). This CDR3 region has 14 residues. Trimming stripped 1 base from V and 12 bases from J, with 17 bases between. Per germline, CDR1 SGHRS and CDR2 YFSETQ. CDR3 residues: CASSLTGPTDGQFF. DNA of the CDR3: TGCGCCAGCAGCTTGACAGGGCCCACCGATGGGCAGTTCTTC.

About this clonotype: The junction departs from germline at one end; a sequencing error may be responsible. The V gene is TRBV7-9, the J gene TRBJ2-3; a weak D match, TRBD1 (6 bases). This CDR3 is built from 16 residues. CDR1 is SEHNR, CDR2 FQNEAQ, per germline (reference sequence). Here the CDR3 DNA reads TGTGCCAGCACCTTAGATCAGGGGCGCCGCGGAGATACGCAGTATTTT. This translates into CASTLDQGRRGDTQYF.